The rows below give T cell receptor beta chains drawn from one sample of a study of CD8 T cells in Susac syndrome. TCRdb redid the calling of the immunoSEQ multiplex PCR reads with MiXCR, one entry per CDR3 protein. Counted here are roughly 300,000 distinct CDR3 sequences, around 83% occurring once; the ten biggest clones make up around 0.12%. The sequencing input was CD8+ T cells from PBMCs. The receptors were sampled from a human donor with multiple sclerosis. The CDR3 runs from the conserved cysteine through the conserved F or W. The order of the fields is CDR3 length, D gene, clone size, J gene, V gene, CDR3 protein, CDR3 DNA. D genes are given only for firm matches. Clone size is not always given. Where it is, it says once, few, many or a class for expanded clones.

11 . . TRBJ1-1 TRBV20-1 CSSTVNTEAFF TGCAGTTCGACAGTAAACACTGAAGCTTTCTTT
14 . . TRBJ1-1 TRBV28 CASSFAPMNTEAFF TGTGCCAGCAGTTTCGCGCCAATGAACACTGAAGCTTTCTTT
14 . . TRBJ2-5 TRBV11-1 CASSTRQYQETQYF TGTGCCAGCAGCACCAGACAGTACCAAGAGACCCAGTACTTC
12 . . TRBJ2-7 TRBV27 CASRPSSYEQYF TGTGCCAGCCGCCCTAGCAGCTACGAGCAGTACTTC
14 . once TRBJ1-1 TRBV10-3 CAISESIPGTEAFF TGTGCCATCAGTGAGTCGATCCCGGGGACTGAAGCTTTCTTT
16 TRBD2 few TRBJ2-2 TRBV6-2/TRBV6-3 CASTGTSEPNTGELFF TGTGCCAGCACCGGAACTAGCGAACCAAACACCGGGGAGCTGTTTTTT
14 TRBD1 . TRBJ1-2 TRBV20-1 CSALGTGDSLGYTF TGCAGTGCCCTTGGGACAGGGGATTCTCTTGGCTACACCTTC
14 TRBD2 . TRBJ2-1 TRBV3-1 CASSSGLADGEQFF TGTGCCAGCAGTTCGGGACTAGCGGACGGTGAGCAGTTCTTC
15 . few TRBJ2-7 TRBV28 CASRDPGPLFYEQYF TGTGCCAGCAGAGACCCCGGGCCACTCTTCTACGAGCAGTACTTC
13 . few TRBJ1-1 TRBV28 CASSFTENTEAFF TGTGCCAGCAGTTTTACAGAGAACACTGAAGCTTTCTTT
15 TRBD2 . TRBJ2-5 TRBV20-1 CSAQGASGRGFLRYF TGCAGTGCCCAAGGGGCTAGCGGGAGAGGGTTCCTGCGGTACTTC
18 TRBD2 . TRBJ2-3 TRBV27 CASSPPRASGSSTDTQYF TGTGCCAGCAGCCCCCCAAGGGCTAGCGGGAGTAGCACAGATACGCAGTATTTT
12 . . TRBJ1-1 TRBV24-1 CATSSDGGEAFF TGTGCCACCAGTTCGGACGGAGGGGAAGCTTTCTTT
14 . . TRBJ2-7 TRBV19 CASSRLIGGYEQYF TGTGCCAGTAGTCGCCTTATCGGGGGCTACGAGCAGTACTTC
14 TRBD1 . TRBJ2-5 TRBV4-1 CASSRQGARETQYF TGCGCCAGCAGCCGTCAGGGGGCTAGGGAGACCCAGTACTTC
15 TRBD1 . TRBJ1-1 TRBV6-6 CASSSEGAGNTEAFF TGTGCCAGCAGTTCCGAGGGGGCGGGGAACACTGAAGCTTTCTTT
13 . once TRBJ2-7 TRBV27 CASSPGGAGEQYF TGTGCCAGCAGTCCCGGTGGCGCGGGGGAGCAGTACTTC
13 . . TRBJ1-2 TRBV7-9 CASRGPQVTGYTF TGTGCCAGCAGGGGGCCACAGGTGACAGGCTACACCTTC
16 . few TRBJ2-7 TRBV5-6 CASSWVRGISSYEQYF TGTGCCAGCAGCTGGGTCCGGGGGATAAGCTCCTACGAGCAGTACTTC
13 . few TRBJ2-7 TRBV27 CASSGKTIYEQYF TGTGCCAGCAGTGGCAAGACTATATACGAGCAGTACTTC
15 . . TRBJ2-2 TRBV9 CASSPRLANTGELFF TGTGCCAGCAGCCCCCGACTAGCGAACACCGGGGAGCTGTTTTTT
14 . . TRBJ1-2 TRBV9 CASSQQGSGYGYTF TGTGCCAGCAGCCAACAGGGTTCTGGCTATGGCTACACCTTC
16 TRBD1 few TRBJ1-2 TRBV5-6 CASSAQGASPNYGYTF TGTGCCAGCAGCGCACAGGGGGCCAGTCCTAACTATGGCTACACCTTC
16 TRBD2 . TRBJ2-1 TRBV20-1 CSAADSGMSSYNEQFF TGCAGTGCCGCCGATAGCGGGATGAGCTCCTACAATGAGCAGTTCTTC
15 . . TRBJ2-3 TRBV5-1 CASSLETPYTDTQYF TGCGCCAGCAGCTTGGAAACTCCCTACACAGATACGCAGTATTTT
15 . . TRBJ2-1 TRBV30 CAWSLATNFYNEQFF TGTGCCTGGAGTCTAGCCACCAACTTTTACAATGAGCAGTTCTTC
15 . . TRBJ2-7 TRBV6-5 CASSYSRTGTYEQYF TGTGCCAGCAGTTACTCCCGGACGGGAACCTACGAGCAGTACTTC
14 TRBD1 . TRBJ2-3 TRBV20-1 CSATDRGDTDTQYF TGCAGTGCTACCGACAGGGGCGACACAGATACGCAGTATTTT
11 . . TRBJ2-1 TRBV2 CASILYNEQFF TGTGCCAGCATCCTCTACAATGAGCAGTTCTTC
14 TRBD1 . TRBJ2-5 TRBV29-1 CSVENTGGQETQYF TGCAGCGTTGAAAACACAGGGGGCCAAGAGACCCAGTACTTC
13 TRBD1 few TRBJ1-5 TRBV6-1 CASSGTGRQPQHF TGTGCCAGCAGCGGGACAGGGCGTCAGCCCCAGCATTTT
14 TRBD2 . TRBJ2-1 TRBV7-9 CASSFLAGGGEQFF TGTGCCAGCAGCTTTCTAGCGGGAGGGGGCGAGCAGTTCTTC
15 TRBD2 . TRBJ2-7 TRBV3-1 CASSLGLAPSYEQYF TGTGCCAGCAGCCTGGGACTAGCGCCTTCCTACGAGCAGTACTTC
17 TRBD1 once TRBJ2-3 TRBV7-9 CASSSRTGGIVTDTQYF TGTGCCAGCAGCTCGAGGACAGGGGGGATTGTCACAGATACGCAGTATTTT
22 TRBD2 . TRBJ2-3 TRBV27 CASRLLGSGTSGEVGGADTQFF TGTGCCAGCAGACTACTAGGCTCCGGGACTAGCGGAGAGGTCGGCGGGGCAGATACGCAGTTTTTT
16 . once TRBJ2-1 TRBV11-2 CASSLRLAHPYNEQFF TGTGCCAGCAGCCTGAGGCTAGCCCATCCCTACAATGAGCAGTTCTTC
13 . . TRBJ2-1 TRBV20-1 CSAPSLSYNEQFF TGCAGTGCCCCCTCTTTGAGTTACAATGAGCAGTTCTTC
16 . . TRBJ1-5 TRBV19 CASLKGWTRSNQPQHF TGTGCCAGTCTAAAGGGTTGGACAAGGAGCAATCAGCCCCAGCATTTT
12 . . TRBJ1-1 TRBV6-1 CASSVMGSEAFF TGTGCCAGCAGTGTGATGGGGTCTGAAGCTTTCTTT
11 . . TRBJ2-1 TRBV4-1 CASSQGDEQFF TGCGCCAGCAGCCAAGGGGATGAGCAGTTCTTC
18 TRBD1 . TRBJ1-1 TRBV28 CASTGIVGTGTANTEAFF TGTGCCAGCACCGGGATTGTTGGAACCGGGACAGCAAACACTGAAGCTTTCTTT
17 TRBD2 once TRBJ2-2 TRBV6-5 CASSFEAGGILDGELFF TGTGCCAGCAGTTTTGAGGCGGGAGGAATTCTGGACGGGGAGCTGTTTTTT
15 TRBD1 . TRBJ2-7 TRBV10-3 CAISGVDRVSYEQYF TGTGCCATCAGTGGGGTGGACAGGGTTTCCTACGAGCAGTACTTC
15 . once TRBJ2-1 TRBV28 CASSLDIGRYNEQFF TGTGCCAGCAGTCTAGACATCGGACGGTACAATGAGCAGTTCTTC
15 TRBD2 . TRBJ2-1 TRBV4-3 CASSRGAGPYNEQFF TGCGCCAGCAGCCGAGGAGCGGGACCCTACAATGAGCAGTTCTTC
13 . few TRBJ1-4 TRBV29-1 CSALARFNEKLFF TGCAGCGCCTTAGCGCGTTTTAATGAAAAACTGTTTTTT
14 TRBD1 . TRBJ2-7 TRBV20-1 CSARDTGDSYEQYF TGCAGTGCTAGAGATACAGGGGACTCCTACGAGCAGTACTTC
8 . once TRBJ1-1 TRBV29-1 CSVDTAFF TGCAGCGTTGATACAGCTTTCTTT
15 . . TRBJ2-3 TRBV11-2 CASRIRSPRADTQYF TGTGCCAGCAGAATAAGGTCCCCCAGGGCAGATACGCAGTATTTT
13 . . TRBJ2-3 TRBV9 CASSVRDRDTQYF TGTGCCAGCAGCGTTCGGGACCGAGATACGCAGTATTTT
17 TRBD1 . TRBJ1-5 TRBV20-1 CSALGPWGTDGNQPQHF TGCAGTGCCCTCGGGCCTTGGGGGACAGATGGCAATCAGCCCCAGCATTTT
14 TRBD1 . TRBJ2-7 TRBV2 CASITGGESYEQYF TGTGCCAGCATTACAGGGGGTGAGTCCTACGAGCAGTACTTC
15 . . TRBJ1-4 TRBV5-4 CASSSSAGENEKLFF TGTGCCAGCAGCTCCTCAGCGGGGGAAAATGAAAAACTGTTTTTT
14 TRBD2 . TRBJ2-1 TRBV29-1 CSVAGTKGDNEQFF TGCAGCGTCGCAGGGACTAAAGGGGACAATGAGCAGTTCTTC
15 TRBD2 . TRBJ2-7 TRBV4-1 CASSQALADTYEQYF TGCGCCAGCAGCCAAGCCCTAGCGGATACCTACGAGCAGTACTTC
16 TRBD1 . TRBJ2-3 TRBV14 CASSQGDRPYTDTQYF TGTGCCAGCAGCCAAGGGGACAGACCGTACACAGATACGCAGTATTTT
12 TRBD1 . TRBJ1-2 TRBV12-3/TRBV12-4 CASNTGGLGYTF TGTGCCAGCAACACAGGGGGCCTGGGCTACACCTTC
16 . few TRBJ2-7 TRBV27 CASSLSPGTGTYEQYF TGTGCCAGCAGTTTGTCCCCCGGGACTGGCACCTACGAGCAGTACTTC
9 . . TRBJ2-5 TRBV20-1 CRPRQTQYF TGCAGACCCAGGCAGACCCAGTACTTC
13 . . TRBJ2-5 TRBV27 CASSNLGGETQYF TGTGCCAGTTCGAACCTCGGCGGGGAGACCCAGTACTTC